This T cell receptor (beta chain) was retrieved from a study of T cell repertoires in cytomegalovirus infection. Study context: Indications came from public TCR beta signatures; they pointed to CMV infection and to a matching HLA type.

This clonotype was seen only a few times. V lost 6 bases, J lost 3 bases, and 11 bases lay in between. Germline lookup yields CDR1 LNHNV and CDR2 YYDKDF (reference sequence). The CDR3 is made up of 14 amino acids. MiXCR, applied by TCRdb to the reads, yields one record per CDR3 protein. The sample includes roughly 640,000 distinct CDR3 sequences, approximately 24% seen only once; the top ten take 7% to 9%. The clonotype comes from a human donor in good health (CMV status not recorded). Some clones in this sample may be carry-over from other donors' samples. Sequenced material: CD8+ T cells from PBMCs. V and J are TRBV15 and TRBJ1-4; D unresolved. In nucleotides, the CDR3 is TGTGCCACCAGGGATGGTGAGGCTAATGAAAAACTGTTTTTT. Translated: CATRDGEANEKLFF.